The 14 T cell receptor beta chains given below trace back to one sample, sequenced in a study of tumor-infiltrating lymphocytes in oesophageal squamous cell carcinoma (TCRdb year 2016). The library was made by PCR. Sequencing relied on an Illumina HiSeq 2000. TCRdb's own reprocessing of the public reads used fastp at Q25 and MiXCR and kept productive beta chains. Rows are unified per CDR3 protein, each entry keeping the most common DNA and genes. This sample holds approximately 13,000 distinct CDR3 sequences; around 55% were observed only once. Approximately 35% of the sample is taken by the ten largest. Sequenced material: esophageal tumor tissue. The receptors originated from a male donor with esophageal squamous cell carcinoma.

The rearrangement links TRBV7-9 to TRBJ2-7; the D gene is possibly TRBD1 (6 bases). Trimming cost V 5 bases and J 3 bases, with 17 bases left between them. Germline CDR1 is SEHNR and CDR2 is FQNEAQ (reference sequence). The CDR3 consists of 15 residues. CDR3 residues: CASSGEGGSNYEQYF. DNA of the CDR3: TGTGCCAGCAGCGGCGAAGGGGGTAGTAACTACGAGCAGTACTTC.

The J gene is TRBJ2-3, the V gene TRBV6-6, with TRBD2 matching 7 bases. The J call may be faulty, since TRBJ2-2 better matches the DNA end. Germline CDR1 and CDR2: MNHNY and SVGAGI (reference sequence). The CDR3 has 16 residues. The CDR3 sequence is CASSYSASGITGELFF. In DNA form, the CDR3 reads TGTGCCAGCAGTTACTCGGCTAGCGGCATCACCGGGGAGCTGTTTTTT.

This clonotype counts as medium-sized. The chain links TRBV6-1 to TRBJ1-1, with D possibly matching TRBD1 (5 bases). CDR3 length: 14 amino acids. V lost 5 bases to trimming and J lost 0 bases, with 10 bases between them. The germline V gene has CDR1 MNHNS and CDR2 SASEGT. The CDR3 is CASSFGGVNTEAFF. The CDR3 DNA is TGTGCCAGCAGTTTTGGGGGAGTGAACACTGAAGCTTTCTTT.

The chain employs TRBV6-6 and TRBJ2-7; possible D gene TRBD2, 6 bases. The CDR3 spans 16 residues. Trimming shortened V by 6 bases and J by 0 bases, and 18 bases separated the two germline ends. Germline assignment: CDR1 MNHNY and CDR2 SVGAGI (reference sequence). This CDR3 reads CASRGDRGISSYEQYF. CDR3 bases: TGTGCCAGCAGAGGTGACCGGGGGATTAGCTCCTACGAGCAGTACTTC.

This clonotype was recorded once. CDR3 nucleotide sequence: TGTGCCAGCAGTGATTCCGGGGGACACACCGGGGAGCTGTTTTTT. This gives the protein CASSDSGGHTGELFF. The rearrangement links TRBV6-1 to TRBJ2-2, with a possible D match to TRBD2 (6 bases). The CDR3 extends over 15 amino acids. Between the trimmed V and J ends, which lost 3 bases and 3 bases, there was a span of 11 bases. Germline CDR1 is MNHNS and CDR2 is SASEGT.

The V and J genes are TRBV6-5 and TRBJ2-4, with 8 bases aligning to TRBD2. The better agreement between TRBJ2-7 and the DNA end casts doubt on the J call. The CDR3 totals 12 residues. Germline lookup yields CDR1 MNHEY and CDR2 SVGAGI. The CDR3 here is CATAGGRDEQYF. The CDR3 DNA is TGTGCCACCGCGGGGGGACGAGACGAGCAGTACTTC.

The V and J genes are TRBV27 and TRBJ2-5; no firm D call. The DNA matches TRBJ2-1 better at its end, which makes the J call doubtful. The germline V gene encodes CDR1 MNHEY and CDR2 SMNVEV (reference sequence). The CDR3 totals 16 residues. The CDR3 is CASSLSPSQLGNEQFF. In DNA form, the CDR3 reads TGTGCCAGCAGTTTGTCTCCCTCCCAACTCGGCAATGAGCAGTTCTTC.

This chain connects TRBV7-2 to TRBJ2-3; 7 nucleotides agree with TRBD2. Losses at the gene ends were 4 bases for V and 2 bases for J; bases not matched to a gene: 6. Germline loops: CDR1 SGHTA, CDR2 FQGNSA. This CDR3 is 15 amino acids long. The CDR3 DNA follows: TGTGCCAGCAGCTCCCGACTAGCATTCACAGATACGCAGTATTTT. Translated, it gives CASSSRLAFTDTQYF.

By share, this clonotype counts as medium-sized. The chain has TRBV10-2 and TRBJ1-4, with 7 bases that match TRBD1. Germline V gene data show CDR1 as WSHSY and CDR2 as SAAADI. The CDR3 spans 14 residues. V dropped 6 bases and J dropped 0; count of bases not matched to a gene: 1. CDR3 bases: TGCGCCAGCAGCGGACAGGCAACTAATGAAAAACTGTTTTTT. Translation: CASSGQATNEKLFF.

This clonotype has a count of ten or more. The CDR3 loop reads CASSLGNNEQYF. The CDR3 DNA is TGTGCCAGCAGTTTAGGAAACAATGAGCAGTACTTC. V and J are TRBV12-3 or TRBV12-4 and TRBJ2-5; D unclear. V was cut by 1 base and J by 11 bases, with 11 bases left in between. The CDR3 length is 12 residues.

This clonotype was found a few times. This chain's CDR3 is CASSLVPGDTQYF. The DNA for the CDR3 is TGTGCCAGCAGCTTAGTCCCGGGAGATACGCAGTATTTT. The chain links TRBV7-2 to TRBJ2-3; no clear D. The CDR3 covers 13 residues. From germline, CDR1 is SGHTA and CDR2 FQGNSA. Trimming took off 1 base at V and 5 bases at J, with 7 bases between the two ends.

This chain connects TRBV7-9 to TRBJ1-1; D is ambiguous. The CDR3 has 14 residues. Trimming removed 3 bases from V and 1 base from J, with 9 bases in between. Germline V CDR1 and CDR2: SEHNR, FQNEAQ (reference sequence). CDR3 DNA: TGTGCCAGCAGCTTGGGCTTCGGGAACACTGAAGCTTTCTTT. It encodes CASSLGFGNTEAFF.

This rearrangement joins TRBV11-2 to TRBJ2-1; 10 bases line up with TRBD2. After removal of 2 bases from V and 10 bases from J, the junction contained 20 bases not matched to a gene. CDR1 SGHAT and CDR2 FQNNGV come from the germline V gene. The CDR3 is 19 residues long. CDR3 amino acids: CASSLYRLAGSSEAGEQFF. CDR3 coding DNA: TGTGCCAGCAGCTTATACCGACTAGCGGGCTCATCGGAAGCAGGGGAGCAGTTCTTC.

About this clonotype: A read error may produce the germline difference seen at one junction end. The chain couples TRBV7-6 to TRBJ2-1, with a weak D call TRBD2 (5 bases). Per the germline V gene, CDR1 is SGHVS and CDR2 is FNYEAQ. The CDR3 runs 15 residues. The CDR3 DNA reads TGTGCCAGCAGCTTAGGGCAGTTCAGCACCGGGGAGCTGTACTTC. As protein: CASSLGQFSTGELYF.